The 4 T cell receptor beta chains reported below all come from one sample, sequenced in a study of T cell clones after liver transplantation. The table came from immunoSEQ multiplex PCR; TCRdb's copy has only in-frame clones and leaves some out. The sample shows under 60,000 clones, over 60% of them seen only once. Sample: CD4+ T cells from blood, taken at the 22-month timepoint. Receptors were obtained from a human patient who received a liver transplant. The graft donor may be the source of some T cells.

This clone was counted only a few times. This chain uses TRBV7-3 with TRBJ2-3, with D possibly TRBD2 on 5 matching bases. This CDR3 region has 15 residues. The ends were cut back, 0 bases at V and 2 bases at J, with 9 bases in the middle. The V gene's germline CDR1 is SGHTA and CDR2 FQGTGA. This CDR3 reads CASSLTEGLTDTQYF. The DNA for the CDR3 is TGTGCCAGCAGCTTAACCGAGGGCCTCACAGATACGCAGTATTTT.

The V call is TRBV11-2, the J call TRBJ1-6; D unresolved. V was trimmed by 1 base and J by 3 bases, leaving 10 bases between them. The CDR3 totals 16 residues. Per germline, CDR1 SGHAT and CDR2 FQNNGV. CDR3 DNA: TGTGCCAGCAGCTTAGTCGCTGGAAACTATAATTCACCCCTCCACTTT. This translates into CASSLVAGNYNSPLHF.

The chain links TRBV25-1 to TRBJ2-4, with D possibly matching TRBD1 (6 bases). V was cut by 8 bases and J by 1 base, with 9 bases left in between. The CDR3 has 13 amino acids. Germline V gene lookup returns CDR1 MGHDK and CDR2 SYGVNS. The DNA of the CDR3 is TGTGCCAGCTCTAGGGGGGCCAAAAACATTCAGTACTTC. It encodes CASSRGAKNIQYF.

V and J are TRBV5-5 and TRBJ2-1, with a tentative D call TRBD2 (6 bases). The V gene lost 6 bases and the J gene lost 0 bases, with 19 bases spanning the gap. Germline loops: CDR1 SGHKS, CDR2 YYEKEE (reference sequence). CDR3 length: 17 residues. CDR3 DNA sequence: TGTGCCAGCATCTGGGAGGAGGGGACCAGCTCCTACAATGAGCAGTTCTTC. Translating it yields CASIWEEGTSSYNEQFF.